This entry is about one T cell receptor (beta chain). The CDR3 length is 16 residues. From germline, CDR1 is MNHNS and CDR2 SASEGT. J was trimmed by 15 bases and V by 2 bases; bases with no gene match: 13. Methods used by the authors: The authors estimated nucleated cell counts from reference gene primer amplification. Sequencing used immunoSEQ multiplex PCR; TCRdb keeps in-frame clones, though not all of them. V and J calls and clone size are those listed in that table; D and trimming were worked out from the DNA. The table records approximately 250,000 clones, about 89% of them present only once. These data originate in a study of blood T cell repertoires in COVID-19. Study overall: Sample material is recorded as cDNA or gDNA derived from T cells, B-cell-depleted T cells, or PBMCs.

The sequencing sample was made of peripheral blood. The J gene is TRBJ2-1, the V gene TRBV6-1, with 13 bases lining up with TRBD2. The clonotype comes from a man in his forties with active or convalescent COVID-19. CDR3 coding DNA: TGTGCCAGCAGTGAAAAAAGCCCCGGGACTAGCGGGACGGGGTTCTTC. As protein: CASSEKSPGTSGTGFF.